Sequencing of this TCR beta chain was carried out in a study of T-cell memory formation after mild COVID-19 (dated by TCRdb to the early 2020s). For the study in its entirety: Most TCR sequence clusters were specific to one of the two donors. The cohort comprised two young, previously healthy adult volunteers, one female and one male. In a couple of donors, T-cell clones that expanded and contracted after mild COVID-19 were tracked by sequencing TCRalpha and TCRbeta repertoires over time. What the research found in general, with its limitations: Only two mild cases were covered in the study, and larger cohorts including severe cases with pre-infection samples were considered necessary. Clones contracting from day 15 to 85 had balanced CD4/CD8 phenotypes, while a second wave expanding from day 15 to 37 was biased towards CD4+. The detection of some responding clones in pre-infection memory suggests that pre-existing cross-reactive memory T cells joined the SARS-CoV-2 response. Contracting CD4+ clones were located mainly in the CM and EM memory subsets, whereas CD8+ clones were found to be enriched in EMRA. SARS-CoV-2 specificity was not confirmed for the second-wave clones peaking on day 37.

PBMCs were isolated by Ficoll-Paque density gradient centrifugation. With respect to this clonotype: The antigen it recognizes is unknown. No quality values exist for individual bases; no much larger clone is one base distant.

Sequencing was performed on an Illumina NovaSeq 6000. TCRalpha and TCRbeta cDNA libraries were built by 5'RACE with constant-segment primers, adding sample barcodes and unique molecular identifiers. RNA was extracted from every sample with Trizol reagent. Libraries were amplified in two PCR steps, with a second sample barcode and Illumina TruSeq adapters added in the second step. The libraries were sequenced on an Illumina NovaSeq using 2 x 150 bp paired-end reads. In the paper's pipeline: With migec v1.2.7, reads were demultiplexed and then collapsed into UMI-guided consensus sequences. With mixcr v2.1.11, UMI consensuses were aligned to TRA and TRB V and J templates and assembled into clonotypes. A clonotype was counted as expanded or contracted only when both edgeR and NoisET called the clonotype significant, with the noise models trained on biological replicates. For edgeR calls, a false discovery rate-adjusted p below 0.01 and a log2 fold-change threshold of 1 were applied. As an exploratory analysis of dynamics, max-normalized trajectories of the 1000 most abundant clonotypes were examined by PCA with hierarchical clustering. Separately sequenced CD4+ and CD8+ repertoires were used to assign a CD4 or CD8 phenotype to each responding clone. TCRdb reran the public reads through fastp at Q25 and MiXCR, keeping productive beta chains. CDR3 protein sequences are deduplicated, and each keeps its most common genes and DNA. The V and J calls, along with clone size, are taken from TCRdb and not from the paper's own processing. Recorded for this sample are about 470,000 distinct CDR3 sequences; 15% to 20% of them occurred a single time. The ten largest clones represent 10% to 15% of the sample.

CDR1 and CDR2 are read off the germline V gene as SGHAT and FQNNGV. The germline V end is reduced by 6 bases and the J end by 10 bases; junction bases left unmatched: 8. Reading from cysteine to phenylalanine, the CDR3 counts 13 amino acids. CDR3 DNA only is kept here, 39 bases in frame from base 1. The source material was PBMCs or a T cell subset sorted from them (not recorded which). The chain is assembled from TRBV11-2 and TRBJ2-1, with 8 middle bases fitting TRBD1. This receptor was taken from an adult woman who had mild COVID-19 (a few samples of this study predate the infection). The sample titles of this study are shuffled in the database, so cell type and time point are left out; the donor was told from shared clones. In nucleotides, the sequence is TGTGCCAGCAGATTTATTAGGACAGGGGAGCAGTTCTTC. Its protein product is CASRFIRTGEQFF.